What follows are 31 T cell receptor beta chains derived from one specimen sequenced in a study of blood T cell repertoires in COVID-19. Here immunoSEQ multiplex PCR was the method, and the copy in TCRdb shows in-frame clones only, minus some. The sample yields fewer than 200,000 clones, 85% seen once. Sequencing used peripheral blood. The receptors stem from an older woman with acute or convalescent COVID-19.

This clone has just one count. The chain couples TRBV6-6 to TRBJ2-7; TRBD2 matches at 14 bases. J was trimmed by 1 base and V by 5 bases; bases with no gene match: 13. Germline values: CDR1 MNHNY, CDR2 SVGAGI (reference sequence). The CDR3 runs to 19 residues. CDR3 amino acids: CASSPGLAGATEGSYEQYV. Written as DNA, the CDR3 is TGTGCCAGCAGTCCGGGACTAGCGGGAGCCACCGAGGGATCCTACGAGCAGTACGTC.

The genes are TRBV7-3 and TRBJ2-1; maybe TRBD1 (6 bases). Trimming shortened V by 3 bases and J by 6 bases, and 18 bases separated the two germline ends. CDR1 is SGHTA, CDR2 FQGTGA, per germline. This CDR3 is 16 amino acids long. The CDR3 spells CASSLTGQIVPNEQFF. For the CDR3, the DNA is TGTGCCAGCAGCTTGACCGGACAGATAGTCCCCAATGAGCAGTTCTTC.

The J gene is TRBJ1-4, the V gene TRBV19; TRBD1 matches at 9 bases. The CDR3 consists of 14 residues. V dropped 7 bases and J dropped 8; count of bases not matched to a gene: 8. Per the germline V gene, CDR1 is LNHDA and CDR2 is SQIVND (reference sequence). This chain's CDR3 is CASNPGTGTEKLFF. Written as DNA, the CDR3 is TGTGCCAGTAATCCCGGGACAGGGACGGAAAAACTGTTTTTT.

This rearrangement joins TRBV6-1 to TRBJ2-7; TRBD2 matches 8 bases. The V and J ends lost 4 bases and 6 bases, in that order; junction bases with no gene match: 2. This CDR3 contains 12 residues. Germline CDR1 is MNHNS and CDR2 is SASEGT. Here the CDR3 DNA reads TGTGCCAGCAGTGGAGCGGGAGTCGAGCAGTACGTC. Amino acid sequence: CASSGAGVEQYV.

This clone appeared a single time. This chain joins TRBV4-1 and TRBJ2-2, with D maybe TRBD1 (5 bases). The CDR3 covers 15 residues. Germline CDR1 MGHRA, CDR2 YSYEKL. The V gene lost 0 bases and the J gene lost 7 bases, with 12 bases spanning the gap. The CDR3 loop reads CASSQDWGYSGELFF. DNA for the CDR3: TGCGCCAGCAGCCAAGATTGGGGCTATAGCGGGGAGCTGTTTTTT.

This clone came up many times. The genes are TRBV30 and TRBJ1-1; possibly TRBD1 for D (5 bases). The CDR3 contains 14 residues. Germline CDR1 reads GTSNPN; CDR2 reads SVGIG (reference sequence). With 5 bases removed from V and 0 bases from J, the gap between germline ends came to 13 bases. Here the CDR3 reads CAWCWGGMNTEAFF. The CDR3 DNA sequence: TGTGCCTGGTGCTGGGGGGGTATGAACACTGAAGCTTTCTTT. Filled out from reference TRBV30 and TRBJ1-1, the complete variable domain reads SQTIHQWPATLVQPVGSPLSLECTVEGTSNPNLYWYRQAAGRGLQLLFYSVGIGQISSEVPQNLSASRPQDRQFILSSKKLLLSDSGFYLCAWCWGGMNTEAFFGQGTRLTVV.

The chain employs TRBV4-2 and TRBJ1-1; D not certain. V lost 1 base, J lost 1 base, and 10 bases lay in between. This CDR3 contains 15 residues. From germline, CDR1 is LGHNA and CDR2 YNFKEQ. Here the CDR3 DNA reads TGTGCCAGCAGCCAAGGGAGTAGAGGGAACACTGAAGCTTTCTTT. Its protein product is CASSQGSRGNTEAFF.

The CDR3 DNA is TGTGCCAGCAGCCAACTGCCAGGGCAAGAGACCCAGTACTTC. As protein: CASSQLPGQETQYF. This chain links TRBV3-1 (or the pseudogene TRBV3-2) with TRBJ2-5, with a weak D call TRBD1 (5 bases). Germline assignment: CDR1 LGHDT and CDR2 YNNKEL (reference sequence). The CDR3 is 14 residues long. V lost 2 bases and J 2 bases, leaving 9 bases between the germline ends.

The chain is built from TRBV10-3 and TRBJ2-1, with 7 bases matching TRBD2. Germline V gene lookup returns CDR1 ENHRY and CDR2 SYGVKD. V dropped 4 bases and J dropped 6; count of bases not matched to a gene: 9. The CDR3 contains 15 residues. CDR3: CAISAGLVKANEQFF. DNA of the CDR3: TGTGCCATCAGTGCCGGACTAGTTAAAGCCAATGAGCAGTTCTTC.

The genes are TRBV27 and TRBJ1-4; weak D call: TRBD1 (5 bases). This CDR3 has 13 residues. Germline V CDR1 and CDR2: MNHEY, SMNVEV (reference sequence). Deletions cut 6 bases from V and 11 bases from J, with 16 bases between. CDR3 bases: TGTGCCAGCAGCTTGGTAGGGGCCAAGAAACTGTTTTTT. This sequence encodes CASSLVGAKKLFF.

In the case of this clone: In the same sample, other DNA sequences code for this CDR3. V is TRBV29-1 and J is TRBJ2-5; 7 nucleotides line up with TRBD1. J was trimmed by 1 base and V by 7 bases; bases with no gene match: 6. Germline V gene data show CDR1 as SQVTM and CDR2 as ANQGSEA. CDR3 length: 13 amino acids. CDR3 coding DNA: TGCAGCGGAAGGGACAGCATCCAAGAGACCCAGTACTTC. Encoded protein: CSGRDSIQETQYF.

The V and J genes are TRBV27 and TRBJ1-2; 8 bases map to TRBD1. This CDR3 is 15 amino acids long. Germline values: CDR1 MNHEY, CDR2 SMNVEV (reference sequence). The V segment lost 6 bases and the J segment 8 bases; nucleotides outside the gene matches: 14. CDR3 residues: CASRFAGGPLGGYTF. The CDR3, as DNA: TGTGCCAGCAGATTCGCAGGGGGCCCACTAGGAGGCTACACCTTC.

The chain employs TRBV5-1 and TRBJ2-1; 9 bases fit TRBD2. J gave up 6 bases and V 0 bases, and 7 bases lay outside the gene matches. The CDR3 has 16 amino acids. CDR1 and CDR2 from the germline V gene are SGHRS and YFSETQ. Here the CDR3 DNA reads TGCGCCAGCAGCTTGGCCGAGGGCGGGAGGGCCAATGAGCAGTTCTTC. It is translated as CASSLAEGGRANEQFF.

The chain carries TRBV10-2 and TRBJ2-1; 9 bases are a match to TRBD2. V shed 6 bases, J shed 7 bases, and the junction held 10 bases outside the gene matches. Germline assignment: CDR1 WSHSY and CDR2 SAAADI. The CDR3 spans 15 residues. The CDR3 region has the DNA TGCGCCAGCAGGGTGGCGGGGGGGAGCCCGAATGAGCAGTTCTTC. The encoded protein is CASRVAGGSPNEQFF.

The chain couples TRBV6-5 to TRBJ1-2, with D maybe TRBD1 (5 bases). Germline CDR1 is MNHEY and CDR2 is SVGAGI. Trimming removed 8 bases from V and 2 bases from J, with 12 bases in between. This CDR3 is built from 13 residues. The CDR3 DNA reads as TGTGCCAGCGCGGGACTGCGAAACTATGGCTACACCTTC. Protein: CASAGLRNYGYTF.

The V gene is TRBV10-3, the J gene TRBJ2-1; 8 positions agree with TRBD1. Germline V lookup: CDR1 ENHRY, CDR2 SYGVKD. V was clipped by 5 bases and J by 10 bases; unmatched bases: 10. The CDR3 extends over 14 amino acids. The CDR3 DNA sequence: TGTGCCATCAGTTACGGAGGACAGGGCGGGGAGCAGTTCTTC. Protein: CAISYGGQGGEQFF.

The V call is TRBV29-1, the J call TRBJ1-5; D remains ambiguous. Trimming removed 6 bases at V and 3 bases at J, with 15 bases between. Germline CDR1 SQVTM, CDR2 ANQGSEA. This CDR3 contains 14 residues. The CDR3 region is CSVPRRDNNQPQHF. The CDR3, as DNA: TGCAGCGTCCCCCGGCGAGACAACAATCAGCCCCAGCATTTT. Variable domain in full (rest from reference TRBV29-1 and TRBJ1-5): SAVISQKPSRDICQRGTSLTIQCQVDSQVTMMFWYRQQPGQSLTLIATANQGSEATYESGFVIDKFPISRPNLTFSTLTVSNMSPEDSSIYLCSVPRRDNNQPQHFGDGTRLSIL.

The chain joins TRBV29-1 to TRBJ1-5, with D possibly matching TRBD1 (5 bases). V lost 6 bases, J lost 6 bases, and 18 bases lay in between. CDR1 and CDR2 from the germline V gene are SQVTM and ANQGSEA. CDR3 length: 14 residues. DNA for the CDR3: TGCAGCGTCTCTGCCAACCCGGGGGGTCAGCCCCAGCATTTT. Translating gives CSVSANPGGQPQHF. Combining the CDR3 with reference TRBV29-1 and TRBJ1-5 gives the whole variable domain SAVISQKPSRDICQRGTSLTIQCQVDSQVTMMFWYRQQPGQSLTLIATANQGSEATYESGFVIDKFPISRPNLTFSTLTVSNMSPEDSSIYLCSVSANPGGQPQHFGDGTRLSIL.

The sample holds one count of this clone. This rearrangement joins TRBV28 to TRBJ1-5, with D hard to call. CDR3 length: 14 amino acids. Germline CDR1 MDHEN, CDR2 SYDVKM. Trimming shortened V by 3 bases and J by 8 bases, and 14 bases separated the two germline ends. CDR3: CASSLVRAGKPQHF. CDR3 bases: TGTGCCAGCAGTTTGGTGAGGGCTGGGAAGCCCCAGCATTTT. The whole variable domain, filled in from reference TRBV28 and TRBJ1-5, reads DVKVTQSSRYLVKRTGEKVFLECVQDMDHENMFWYRQDPGLGLRLIYFSYDVKMKEKGDIPEGYSVSREKKERFSLILESASTNQTSMYLCASSLVRAGKPQHFGDGTRLSIL.

The chain uses TRBV6-5 and TRBJ2-7; TRBD1 aligns across 9 bases. The CDR3 extends over 12 amino acids. From germline, CDR1 is MNHEY and CDR2 SVGAGI. Unmatched junction bases numbered 3, after V lost 6 bases and J lost 6 bases. CDR3 loop: CASRSTGGEQYV. In nucleotides, the CDR3 is TGTGCCAGCAGATCGACAGGGGGCGAGCAGTACGTC.

This clone came up once. The chain recombines TRBV11-2 with TRBJ2-1; TRBD2 aligns across 11 bases. V dropped 3 bases and J dropped 4; count of bases not matched to a gene: 8. CDR1 and CDR2 (germline): SGHAT, FQNNGV. This CDR3 is built from 17 residues. The CDR3 region is CASSLVRLAGGYNEQFF. The CDR3 coding sequence is TGTGCCAGCAGCTTGGTCCGCTTAGCGGGAGGGTACAATGAGCAGTTCTTC.

V usage is TRBV6-5 and J usage is TRBJ1-1; no reliable D call. CDR1 is MNHEY and CDR2 is SVGAGI in the germline V gene. CDR3 size: 13 residues. Trimming left V 2 bases short and J 0 bases short, with 4 bases between. The chain's CDR3 is CASSYNMNTEAFF. DNA of the CDR3: TGTGCCAGCAGTTACAATATGAACACTGAAGCTTTCTTT.

The chain carries TRBV5-1 and TRBJ2-3, with TRBD2 identical over 11 bases. The germline CDR1 and CDR2 sequences are SGHRS and YFSETQ. After removal of 4 bases from V and 2 bases from J, the junction contained 6 bases not matched to a gene. This CDR3 has 16 amino acids. CDR3 region: CASSTGTSGPTDTQYF. CDR3 DNA: TGCGCCAGCAGCACCGGGACTAGCGGCCCCACAGATACGCAGTATTTT.

The V call is TRBV7-8, the J call TRBJ2-1; the match to TRBD1 covers 9 bases. V was clipped by 2 bases and J by 4 bases; unmatched bases: 3. CDR1 and CDR2 from the germline V gene are SGHVS and FQNEAQ. CDR3 length equals 15 residues. The CDR3 DNA is TGTGCCAGCAGCTTATTGGGACAGGGATACAATGAGCAGTTCTTC. This encodes CASSLLGQGYNEQFF.

The rearrangement joins TRBV6-2 or TRBV6-3 to TRBJ2-1, with 10 nucleotides matching TRBD2. The ends lost 4 bases at V and 10 bases at J; junction bases unmatched: 10. CDR3 length: 15 residues. Germline V gene sequence: CDR1 MNHEY, CDR2 SVGEGT. The CDR3 coding sequence is TGTGCCAGCAGTTCTAGCGGGAGCCGGTTTATGGAGCAGTTCTTC. Translating gives CASSSSGSRFMEQFF.

The chain carries TRBV6-6 and TRBJ2-5; 13 bases match TRBD2. The V gene's germline CDR1 is MNHNY and CDR2 SVGAGI (reference sequence). Trimming at V came to 6 bases and at J to 7 bases, leaving 8 bases not matched to a gene. The CDR3 sequence is 15 residues long. Written as DNA, the CDR3 is TGTGCCAGCAGCCAACTAGCGGGAGGGCAAAGGACCCAGTACTTC. Translation: CASSQLAGGQRTQYF.

The rearrangement uses TRBV20-1 and TRBJ1-1; D is ambiguous. Germline CDR1 is DFQATT and CDR2 is SNEGSKA (reference sequence). The V gene lost 6 bases and the J gene lost 9 bases, with 14 bases spanning the gap. This CDR3 is built from 11 residues. This CDR3 is CSAIWAKKAFF. The CDR3 bases are TGCAGTGCCATTTGGGCGAAAAAAGCTTTCTTT.

The gene calls are TRBV19 and TRBJ2-6; 9 bases align to TRBD1. Trimming removed 5 bases from V and 4 bases from J; junction bases left unmatched: 3. Germline V CDR1 and CDR2: LNHDA, SQIVND (reference sequence). The CDR3 has 15 residues. The DNA of the CDR3 is TGTGCCAGTAGTGGACAGGGGTTGGGGGCCAACGTCCTGACTTTC. Encoded protein: CASSGQGLGANVLTF.

Here the CDR3 DNA reads TGTGCCAGCAGCGTTACTGACAGAGGAGAGACCCAGTACTTC. Translating gives CASSVTDRGETQYF. This chain joins TRBV9 and TRBJ2-5; maybe TRBD1 (5 bases). The V gene lost 2 bases and the J gene lost 4 bases, with 12 bases spanning the gap. The CDR3 has 14 amino acids. CDR1 SGDLS and CDR2 YYNGEE come from the germline V gene. The full variable domain, rest sourced from reference TRBV9 and TRBJ2-5, is DSGVTQTPKHLITATGQRVTLRCSPRSGDLSVYWYQQSLDQGLQFLIQYYNGEERAKGNILERFSAQQFPDLHSELNLSSLELGDSALYFCASSVTDRGETQYFGPGTRLLVL.

The chain links TRBV18 to TRBJ2-2; 7 nucleotides align to TRBD1. This CDR3 is built from 17 residues. Trimming removed 1 base from V and 0 bases from J; junction bases left unmatched: 5. The germline CDR1 and CDR2 sequences are KGHSH and LQKENI. CDR3 DNA sequence: TGTGCCAGCTCACCACTAGGGGGCTACTCGAACACCGGGGAGCTGTTTTTT. Translating it yields CASSPLGGYSNTGELFF.

The J gene is TRBJ2-1, the V gene TRBV2; D is possibly TRBD1 (5 bases). The CDR3 length is 17 residues. Germline V gene sequence: CDR1 SNHLY, CDR2 FYNNEI. Trimming took off 6 bases at V and 0 bases at J, with 18 bases between the two ends. The CDR3 coding sequence is TGTGCCAGCAGGGATAGGGGCAGTTCGAGCTCCTACAATGAGCAGTTCTTC. Encoded protein: CASRDRGSSSSYNEQFF.